This T cell receptor (beta chain) was retrieved from a study of OX40 agonist ivuxolimab in advanced cancers. About the research overall: Partial responses were achieved by three patients, one with hepatocellular carcinoma and two with cutaneous melanoma.

Sequencing used immunoSEQ multiplex PCR; TCRdb keeps in-frame clones, though not all of them. Of more than 100,000 clones listed, 90% are singletons. This clone was detected only once. The sequence was collected from an adult with an advanced solid tumor such as melanoma, head and neck, liver or kidney cancer. Sequenced material: CD4+ or CD8+ T cells sorted from blood, taken in a trial of the OX40 agonist ivuxolimab.

The CDR3 DNA is TGTGCAAGTCGCTCACCAAACGGCTACACCTTC. Translated: CASRSPNGYTF. This chain links TRBV12-2 with TRBJ1-2. TRBV12-2 is assigned pseudogene status. The CDR3 has 11 amino acids.